The table lists the clone carrying this T cell receptor (beta chain) with a few counts. This entry comes from a study of regulatory T cells in long-lasting Graves disease. iRepertoire HTBI primers and Arm-PCR of CDR3 regions built TCR beta libraries. TCRdb itself ran the multiplex PCR reads through MiXCR, one entry per CDR3 protein. This table holds hundreds of thousands of distinct CDR3 sequences, roughly 15% found once. Noted time point: newly diagnosed GD, antithyroid drugs for less than 3 months. The TCR library was made from RNA extracted from PBMCs. Germline V gives CDR1 SGHAT, CDR2 FQNNGV. This CDR3 comprises 18 residues. J gave up 1 base and V 5 bases, and 11 bases lay outside the gene matches. The sample also formed part of further work on T cells in Graves' hyperthyroidism and ophthalmopathy. That paper adds: Graves' hyperthyroidism was deemed stable absent ophthalmopathy progression within 18 months. Initially, a first-round RT-PCR of the TCR CDR3 employed the HTBI primer set.

The J gene is TRBJ2-7, the V gene TRBV11-2; TRBD2 aligns across 13 bases. This sequence originates from a woman aged 25-40 years with Graves disease. The sequencing here drew on peripheral blood mononuclear cells (PBMCs), taken at new diagnosis, from a patient treated with antithyroid drugs. CDR3 DNA sequence: TGTGCCAGCAGCCCGCGACTAGCGGGAGGTCGGGGATCCTACGAGCAGTACTTC. Translating gives CASSPRLAGGRGSYEQYF.